The source of this T cell receptor beta chain is a study of T-cell memory formation after mild COVID-19. In the study overall: TCR clusters were largely donor specific. Study-wide findings and caveats: Clones contracting over day 15 to 85 were CD4/CD8 balanced, with later expanders leaning CD4+.

A 5'RACE reaction primed in the constant segment made cDNA libraries of TCR alpha and TCR beta, and these carried sample barcodes and UMIs. One entry per CDR3 protein results from TCRdb running MiXCR on the 5' RACE reads. The profile shows more than 350,000 distinct CDR3 sequences, 15% to 20% of them singletons. On this clonotype: Antigen unknown.

CDR3 size: 12 residues. V shed 7 bases, J shed 7 bases, and the junction held 6 bases outside the gene matches. In germline, CDR1 is MNHEY, CDR2 SVGEGT. Specimen: PBMCs or a T cell subset sorted from them (not recorded which). The TCR was taken from a man younger than 35 who had mild COVID-19 (a few samples of this study predate the infection). Cell type and time point are not known. J is TRBJ1-2 and V is TRBV6-2 or TRBV6-3, with TRBD1 matching 7 bases. CDR3 nucleotide sequence: TGTGCCAGCACTCCGACAGGGTTTGGCTACACCTTC. This codes for CASTPTGFGYTF.